What follows are 19 T cell receptor beta chains derived from one specimen sequenced in a study of glioma-infiltrating T cells after dendritic cell vaccination. The repertoire was sequenced with immunoSEQ multiplex PCR; TCRdb's copy has only in-frame clones and lacks some. Of 93,000 or so clones listed, around 81% were seen once; the top ten hold 12%. The sequenced sample was blood, obtained before dendritic cell vaccination. Source of these receptors: a human donor with glioblastoma.

This clone was picked up a small number of times. A much larger clone lies a single base off, so this may be a read error. This same CDR3 is encoded by further DNA sequences in the sample. The chain uses TRBV4-1 and TRBJ2-7, with D possibly being TRBD2 (6 bases). The CDR3 sequence is 16 residues long. CDR1 and CDR2 (germline): MGHRA, YSYEKL. V was trimmed by 0 bases and J by 0 bases, leaving 12 bases between them. In DNA, the CDR3 is TGCGCCAGCAGCCAAGAGGCTAGCGCGAGCTCCTACGAGCAGTACTTC. This translates into CASSQEASASSYEQYF.

On this clone: Mismatch with germline at one junction end may stem from a read error. The rearrangement uses TRBV10-3 and TRBJ1-4; TRBD1 matches at 7 bases. Germline lookup yields CDR1 ENHRY and CDR2 SYGVKD. This CDR3 has 16 amino acids. The CDR3 loop is CASSSTPGGANEKLFF. The CDR3 bases are TGTGCCAGCAGTTCCACCCCAGGGGGTGCTAATGAAAAACTGTTTTTT.

V is TRBV6-5 and J is TRBJ2-2; TRBD2 might be the D (5 bases). CDR1 is MNHEY and CDR2 is SVGAGI in the germline V gene. The length of the CDR3 is 16 residues. Trimming took 0 bases from V and 4 from J, leaving 12 bases between them. CDR3 amino acids: CASSYSASGGTGELFF. CDR3 coding DNA: TGTGCCAGCAGTTACTCGGCAAGCGGTGGCACCGGGGAGCTGTTTTTT.

This rearrangement joins TRBV21-1 to TRBJ1-5; the table names TRBD1, a call not compared with the DNA. TRBV21-1 represents a pseudogene. This CDR3 contains 13 residues. The CDR3 loop is CASRGQGAWPQHF. Here the CDR3 DNA reads TGTGCCAGCCGGGGACAGGGGGCTTGGCCCCAGCATTTT.

The gene calls are TRBV4-2 and TRBJ2-5; weak D call: TRBD2 (7 bases). Trimming took 4 bases from V and 4 from J, leaving 16 bases between them. This CDR3 has 15 amino acids. Germline V gene sequence: CDR1 LGHNA, CDR2 YNFKEQ. The CDR3 DNA follows: TGTGCCAGCAGCCTAGAGGGGGGGAGGGCAGAGACCCAGTACTTC. This gives the protein CASSLEGGRAETQYF.

CDR3 residues: CASSLRLGVGDTEAFF. As DNA, the CDR3 is TGTGCCAGCAGCTTAAGATTGGGAGTTGGGGACACTGAAGCTTTCTTT. This chain links TRBV7-6 with TRBJ1-1; unclear D gene. The CDR3 loop spans 16 amino acids. V lost 2 bases and J lost 3, with 16 bases in between. Germline CDR1 is SGHVS and CDR2 is FNYEAQ.

The V gene is TRBV2, the J gene TRBJ2-7; tentatively, D is TRBD1 (6 bases). The germline CDR1 and CDR2 sequences are SNHLY and FYNNEI. The CDR3 extends over 13 amino acids. V gave up 5 bases and J gave up 4 bases, with 12 bases separating them. The CDR3 sequence is CASSYRVKYEQYF. CDR3 coding DNA: TGTGCCAGCAGTTACAGGGTCAAGTACGAGCAGTACTTC. Complete variable domain (other parts from reference TRBV2 and TRBJ2-7): EPEVTQTPSHQVTQMGQEVILRCVPISNHLYFYWYRQILGQKVEFLVSFYNNEISEKSEIFDDQFSVERPDGSNFTLKIRSTKLEDSAMYFCASSYRVKYEQYFGPGTRLTVT.

The gene calls are TRBV7-2 and TRBJ2-1, with 10 bases lining up with TRBD2. Germline assignment: CDR1 SGHTA and CDR2 FQGNSA. The V gene end was trimmed by 3 bases and the J gene end by 7 bases; junction bases not matched to a gene: 6. This CDR3 has 15 amino acids. CDR3 loop: CASSLNLAGVNEQFF. The CDR3 bases are TGTGCCAGCAGCTTGAATCTAGCGGGGGTTAATGAGCAGTTCTTC.

On this clone: This same CDR3 is encoded by further DNA sequences in the sample. The chain combines TRBV7-6 with TRBJ2-7; D is perhaps TRBD1 (5 bases). The CDR3 length is 12 residues. The germline V and J ends were trimmed by 5 bases and 4 bases, with 9 bases remaining between them. CDR1 SGHVS and CDR2 FNYEAQ come from the germline V gene. Here the CDR3 DNA reads TGTGCCAGCAGCACTCAGGGTTACGAGCAGTACTTC. It encodes CASSTQGYEQYF. The variable domain in full, with the rest retrieved from reference TRBV7-6 and TRBJ2-7, is GAGVSQSPRYKVTKRGQDVALRCDPISGHVSLYWYRQALGQGPEFLTYFNYEAQQDKSGLPNDRFSAERPEGSISTLTIQRTEQRDSAMYRCASSTQGYEQYFGPGTRLTVT.

The rearrangement links TRBV10-3 to TRBJ2-4, with 8 bases that match TRBD1. Trimming took 6 bases from V and 7 from J; bases not matched to a gene: 11. Germline CDR1 reads ENHRY; CDR2 reads SYGVKD. This CDR3 is built from 15 residues. The CDR3, as DNA: TGTGCCATCAGAGATCAGGGGGCGGCGCGCAACATTCAGTACTTC. This gives the protein CAIRDQGAARNIQYF.

The genes are TRBV4-3 and TRBJ1-3; unclear D gene. The germline gives CDR1 LGHNA, CDR2 YSLEER. The CDR3 consists of 14 residues. The V gene lost 0 bases and the J gene lost 5 bases, with 8 bases spanning the gap. The DNA for the CDR3 is TGCGCCAGCAGCCAAGAGGGGAGGAGAAACACCATATATTTT. Its protein is CASSQEGRRNTIYF.

This clone was seen once. V is TRBV11-3 and J is TRBJ2-7; TRBD1 aligns across 8 bases. CDR1 is SGHNT and CDR2 is YENEEA in the germline V gene. J was trimmed by 4 bases and V by 3 bases; bases with no gene match: 5. This CDR3 is built from 14 residues. The CDR3 region is CASSLPGQVYEQYF. In nucleotides, the CDR3 is TGTGCCAGCAGCTTGCCGGGACAGGTGTACGAGCAGTACTTC.

The rearrangement links TRBV7-9 to TRBJ1-4; TRBD1 aligns across 9 bases. With V trimmed by 5 bases and J by 8 bases, 18 bases remained unmatched. There are 18 residues in the CDR3. Per germline, CDR1 SEHNR and CDR2 FQNEAQ (reference sequence). CDR3 residues: CASSTRTGARRLVEKLFF. CDR3 DNA: TGTGCCAGCAGCACCCGGACAGGGGCTCGCCGACTGGTGGAAAAACTGTTTTTT.

This rearrangement joins TRBV7-9 to TRBJ1-1; D ambiguous. The germline V and J ends were trimmed by 1 base and 11 bases, with 11 bases remaining between them. Germline assignment: CDR1 SEHNR and CDR2 FQNEAQ (reference sequence). The CDR3 runs 12 residues. The CDR3 nucleotides are TGTGCCAGCAGCTTAGGGTATTGGAGGGCTTTCTTT. It specifies CASSLGYWRAFF.

The gene calls are TRBV30 and TRBJ2-3; perhaps TRBD2 as D (5 bases). The V gene lost 2 bases and the J gene lost 4 bases, with 13 bases spanning the gap. The length of the CDR3 is 14 residues. The germline CDR1 and CDR2 sequences are GTSNPN and SVGIG (reference sequence). CDR3 sequence (DNA): TGTGCCTGGAGTACCACTAGTACGGCAGATACGCAGTATTTT. Translating gives CAWSTTSTADTQYF.

The genes are TRBV10-1 and TRBJ2-5; 7 nucleotides align to TRBD1. The CDR3 has 14 amino acids. In germline, CDR1 is WNHNN, CDR2 SYGVQD (reference sequence). V lost 4 bases to trimming and J lost 2 bases; unmatched junction nucleotides: 4. CDR3 protein: CASSAGTAQETQYF. Written as DNA, the CDR3 is TGCGCCAGCAGTGCCGGGACAGCTCAAGAGACCCAGTACTTC.

The chain carries TRBV30 and TRBJ2-2, with TRBD1 as a possible D gene (5 bases). The V end was cut by 1 base, the J end by 6 bases, with 6 bases between. The germline V gene encodes CDR1 GTSNPN and CDR2 SVGIG (reference sequence). This CDR3 contains 12 residues. The CDR3 spells CAWSGGAGELFF. The CDR3 nucleotides read TGTGCCTGGAGTGGGGGCGCCGGGGAGCTGTTTTTT. Full variable domain (missing parts from reference TRBV30 and TRBJ2-2): SQTIHQWPATLVQPVGSPLSLECTVEGTSNPNLYWYRQAAGRGLQLLFYSVGIGQISSEVPQNLSASRPQDRQFILSSKKLLLSDSGFYLCAWSGGAGELFFGEGSRLTVL.

This clone was detected only a few times. A far larger clone is just one base off, so this is likely a read error. This CDR3 is also generated by other DNA sequences in the sample. This chain links TRBV4-3 with TRBJ1-6; the match to TRBD1 covers 10 bases. This CDR3 comprises 15 residues. The germline V gene encodes CDR1 LGHNA and CDR2 YSLEER. The DNA for the CDR3 is TGCGCCAGCAGCCACGGACAGGGGGATAATTCCCCCCTCCACTTT. Amino acid sequence: CASSHGQGDNSPLHF.

The chain carries TRBV5-1 and TRBJ1-4; 8 nucleotides match TRBD1. This CDR3 is built from 15 residues. Germline CDR1 and CDR2: SGHRS and YFSETQ. Germline trimming cut 3 bases from V and 3 bases from J; bases unmatched to any gene: 4. The CDR3 reads CASSSDRAPNEKLFF. The CDR3 DNA reads TGCGCCAGCAGCTCGGACAGGGCCCCTAATGAAAAACTGTTTTTT.